One and the same sample provided the 10 T cell receptor beta chains below, sequenced in a study of T cells in Graves' hyperthyroidism and ophthalmopathy (dated by TCRdb to the late 2010s). Receptor libraries were prepared by multiplex PCR. The run used an Illumina HiSeq 2000. The TCR beta CDR3 regions were amplified from the RNA transcripts. For the first round of RT-PCR on the TCR CDR3, the HTBI primer set was used together with the Qiagen OneStep RT-PCR kit. TCRdb took the public reads, trimmed them with fastp at Q25, ran MiXCR for clone calling and kept in-frame beta chains. Records with the same CDR3 protein are collapsed into one entry carrying the most frequent genes and DNA. The table for this sample lists hundreds of thousands of distinct CDR3 sequences; about a sixth of them were counted only once. The top ten clones comprise 18% of the sample. The specimen sequenced was blood. These receptors were obtained from a woman aged 18-30 years with Graves' hyperthyroidism.

As to this clonotype: This clone may be a read error of a much larger clone one base away. The chain links TRBV6-5 to TRBJ1-1; no definite D call. The V end was cut by 4 bases, the J end by 1 base, with 10 bases between. Germline V gene lookup returns CDR1 MNHEY and CDR2 SVGAGI. The CDR3 has 14 residues. In DNA form, the CDR3 reads TGTGCCAGCAGTTCAAAGTCCCCGAACACTGAAGCTTTCTTT. Translated, it gives CASSSKSPNTEAFF.

The V gene is TRBV19, the J gene TRBJ2-2, with a possible D match to TRBD2 (6 bases). Germline-derived CDR1 and CDR2 are LNHDA and SQIVND (reference sequence). Trimming pared 7 bases from V and 4 bases from J, leaving 16 bases between. The length of the CDR3 is 15 residues. CDR3 protein: CASTRWGEGTGELFF. In DNA form, the CDR3 reads TGTGCCAGTACGAGGTGGGGGGAAGGCACCGGGGAGCTGTTTTTT. The full variable domain, its missing parts supplied by reference TRBV19 and TRBJ2-2, is DGGITQSPKYLFRKEGQNVTLSCEQNLNHDAMYWYRQDPGQGLRLIYYSQIVNDFQKGDIAEGYSVSREKKESFPLTVTSAQKNPTAFYLCASTRWGEGTGELFFGEGSRLTVL.

This clonotype was picked up many times. The chain has TRBV7-9 and TRBJ2-6; no clear D gene. This CDR3 comprises 16 residues. CDR1 and CDR2 from the germline V gene are SEHNR and FQNEAQ (reference sequence). With 1 base removed from V and 2 bases from J, the gap between germline ends came to 9 bases. The CDR3 sequence: CASSLVTPTGANVLTF. CDR3 nucleotides: TGTGCCAGCAGCTTAGTTACCCCCACTGGGGCCAACGTCCTGACTTTC.

The chain is built from TRBV7-9 and TRBJ1-2; D is ambiguous. Deletions cut 0 bases from V and 5 bases from J, with 4 bases between. The CDR3 has 12 residues. CDR1 is SEHNR, CDR2 FQNEAQ, per germline (reference sequence). The CDR3 nucleotides are TGTGCCAGCAGCTTAGCTCCATATGGCTACACCTTC. This encodes CASSLAPYGYTF.

The gene calls are TRBV9 and TRBJ2-7; TRBD2 aligns across 9 bases. The V gene end was trimmed by 0 bases and the J gene end by 5 bases; junction bases not matched to a gene: 9. The CDR3 contains 16 residues. Germline CDR1 is SGDLS and CDR2 is YYNGEE. CDR3 bases: TGTGCCAGCAGCGTAGGGAGTGGTAGCGGGAGCCACGAGCAGTACTTC. Translated: CASSVGSGSGSHEQYF.

In this sample, this clonotype turned up a few times. The chain joins TRBV5-5 to TRBJ1-4; D remains unclear. Germline assignment: CDR1 SGHKS and CDR2 YYEKEE (reference sequence). The CDR3 loop spans 15 amino acids. The V end lost 2 bases, the J end lost 4 bases, and 12 bases lay between the germline ends. In DNA form, the CDR3 reads TGTGCCAGCAGCTTTCAACCGATCTTTAATGAAAAACTGTTTTTT. This codes for CASSFQPIFNEKLFF.

The chain recombines TRBV27 with TRBJ1-2; D is perhaps TRBD1 (6 bases). This CDR3 has 16 amino acids. Germline loops: CDR1 MNHEY, CDR2 SMNVEV (reference sequence). The V gene lost 5 bases and the J gene lost 2 bases, with 18 bases spanning the gap. CDR3 amino acids: CASSPIGGGGNYGYTF. The CDR3 DNA is TGTGCCAGCAGTCCTATAGGGGGAGGGGGAAACTATGGCTACACCTTC.

Ten or more counts support this clonotype. The chain employs TRBV7-8 and TRBJ1-5; D is unclear. The CDR3 has 16 amino acids. Deletions cut 6 bases from V and 0 bases from J, with 15 bases between. CDR1 and CDR2 from the germline V gene are SGHVS and FQNEAQ. The CDR3 loop is CASSLGRRNSNQPQHF. CDR3 DNA: TGTGCCAGCAGTCTAGGGCGCAGGAATAGCAATCAGCCCCAGCATTTT.

This rearrangement joins TRBV9 to TRBJ2-4; D not certain. V lost 2 bases and J 1 base, leaving 10 bases between the germline ends. The CDR3 extends over 15 amino acids. CDR1 is SGDLS and CDR2 is YYNGEE in the germline V gene. The CDR3 loop reads CASSVSPFAKNIQYF. CDR3 DNA: TGTGCCAGCAGCGTTAGTCCCTTTGCCAAAAACATTCAGTACTTC.

This clonotype was observed at least ten times. The CDR3 coding sequence is TGTGCCAGCAGCTTGGGTAGCGGGAGGTACGAGCAGTACTTC. Translating gives CASSLGSGRYEQYF. The chain carries TRBV7-8 and TRBJ2-7; 10 nucleotides agree with TRBD2. The V gene end was trimmed by 3 bases and the J gene end by 4 bases; junction bases not matched to a gene: 3. Looked up from germline, CDR1 is SGHVS and CDR2 is FQNEAQ. This CDR3 has 14 residues.